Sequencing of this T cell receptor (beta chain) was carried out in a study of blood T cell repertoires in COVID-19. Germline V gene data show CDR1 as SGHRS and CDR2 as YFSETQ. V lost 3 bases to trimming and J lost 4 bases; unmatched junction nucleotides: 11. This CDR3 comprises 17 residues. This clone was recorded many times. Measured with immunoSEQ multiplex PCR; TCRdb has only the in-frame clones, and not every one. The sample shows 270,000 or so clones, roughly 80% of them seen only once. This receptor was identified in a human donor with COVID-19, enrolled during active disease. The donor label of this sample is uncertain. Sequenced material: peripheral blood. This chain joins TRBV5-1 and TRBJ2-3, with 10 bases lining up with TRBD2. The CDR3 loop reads CASSSINSGRTADTQYF. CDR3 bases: TGCGCCAGCAGCTCGATAAATAGCGGGAGGACCGCAGATACGCAGTATTTT.